These T cell receptor beta chains were read from a single sample in a study of blood T cell repertoires in COVID-19. Clones were sequenced by immunoSEQ multiplex PCR, and TCRdb holds only the in-frame ones, with some missing. This table has approximately 210,000 clones, more than 85% appearing once. The sample comprised peripheral blood. The receptors stem from a man between 35 and 55 years old with active or convalescent COVID-19. CDR3s include the opening cysteine and the closing phenylalanine or tryptophan. Fields, in order: CDR3 length, J gene, D gene, clone size, V gene, CDR3 protein, CDR3 DNA. A D gene is named only where the DNA matches it firmly. Size is omitted from some rows. Given values are once, few, many or a class for expanded clones.

cdr3_length: 15; j_call: TRBJ2-7; d_call: .; clone_size: .; v_call: TRBV9; cdr3_aa: CASSVVPGQGREQYF; cdr3_nt: TGTGCCAGCAGCGTAGTTCCGGGCCAGGGGCGGGAGCAGTACTTC
cdr3_length: 15; j_call: TRBJ1-1; d_call: TRBD1; clone_size: .; v_call: TRBV28; cdr3_aa: CASSAQTGGVAEAFF; cdr3_nt: TGTGCCAGCAGTGCCCAGACAGGGGGCGTCGCTGAAGCTTTCTTT
cdr3_length: 20; j_call: TRBJ2-1; d_call: TRBD1; clone_size: .; v_call: TRBV24-1; cdr3_aa: CATSDRYGTGGLGTYNEQFF; cdr3_nt: TGTGCCACCAGTGATCGATACGGGACAGGGGGTTTGGGCACCTACAATGAGCAGTTCTTC
cdr3_length: 15; j_call: TRBJ2-7; d_call: .; clone_size: .; v_call: TRBV30; cdr3_aa: CAWSPTRTETYEQYF; cdr3_nt: TGTGCCTGGAGCCCAACCCGGACAGAGACCTACGAGCAGTACTTC
cdr3_length: 15; j_call: TRBJ1-5; d_call: TRBD1; clone_size: few; v_call: TRBV2; cdr3_aa: CASSYRGPSNQPQHF; cdr3_nt: TGTGCCAGCAGCTACAGGGGGCCGAGCAATCAGCCCCAGCATTTT
cdr3_length: 15; j_call: TRBJ2-1; d_call: .; clone_size: .; v_call: TRBV4-2; cdr3_aa: CASSTGTHLYNEQFF; cdr3_nt: TGTGCCAGCAGCACAGGGACACACTTGTACAATGAGCAGTTCTTC
cdr3_length: 15; j_call: TRBJ1-1; d_call: .; clone_size: .; v_call: TRBV2; cdr3_aa: CASSPSPRADTEAFF; cdr3_nt: TGTGCCAGCAGCCCGAGCCCGCGGGCTGACACTGAAGCTTTCTTT
cdr3_length: 18; j_call: TRBJ1-1; d_call: TRBD1; clone_size: once; v_call: TRBV4-2; cdr3_aa: CASSPSGAGFQGDTEAFF; cdr3_nt: TGTGCCAGCAGCCCCAGTGGGGCAGGCTTTCAGGGGGACACTGAAGCTTTCTTT
cdr3_length: 11; j_call: TRBJ2-4; d_call: .; clone_size: .; v_call: TRBV2; cdr3_aa: CASSERDIQYF; cdr3_nt: TGTGCCAGCAGTGAACGGGACATTCAGTACTTC
cdr3_length: 16; j_call: TRBJ1-5; d_call: .; clone_size: .; v_call: TRBV7-2; cdr3_aa: CASSSGSDRINQPQHF; cdr3_nt: TGTGCCAGCAGCTCGGGGAGCGACAGGATAAATCAGCCCCAGCATTTT
cdr3_length: 16; j_call: TRBJ1-1; d_call: .; clone_size: .; v_call: TRBV5-4; cdr3_aa: CASSAGSLLGNTEAFF; cdr3_nt: TGTGCCAGCAGCGCGGGATCCCTTTTGGGGAACACTGAAGCTTTCTTT
cdr3_length: 15; j_call: TRBJ2-2; d_call: .; clone_size: .; v_call: TRBV10-1; cdr3_aa: CASSQQGYTTGELFF; cdr3_nt: TGCGCCAGCAGTCAGCAGGGGTATACCACCGGGGAGCTGTTTTTT
cdr3_length: 15; j_call: TRBJ2-7; d_call: .; clone_size: .; v_call: TRBV5-5; cdr3_aa: CASSPGIRGSYEQYF; cdr3_nt: TGTGCCAGCAGCCCCGGGATTAGAGGGTCCTACGAGCAGTACTTC
cdr3_length: 16; j_call: TRBJ2-7; d_call: TRBD2; clone_size: .; v_call: TRBV7-9; cdr3_aa: CASSPGGGNLPYEQYF; cdr3_nt: TGTGCCAGCAGTCCGGGGGGGGGAAACCTCCCCTACGAGCAGTACTTC
cdr3_length: 19; j_call: TRBJ2-6; d_call: TRBD1; clone_size: .; v_call: TRBV27; cdr3_aa: CASSSPGQEAPRGANVLTF; cdr3_nt: TGTGCCAGCAGTTCTCCGGGACAGGAGGCCCCGAGGGGGGCCAACGTCCTGACTTTC
cdr3_length: 15; j_call: TRBJ2-7; d_call: .; clone_size: .; v_call: TRBV5-1; cdr3_aa: CASSLAPQVPYEQYF; cdr3_nt: TGCGCCAGCAGCTTAGCTCCCCAGGTGCCCTACGAGCAGTACTTC
cdr3_length: 14; j_call: TRBJ1-2; d_call: TRBD1; clone_size: .; v_call: TRBV10-1; cdr3_aa: CASSSGTGGRGYTF; cdr3_nt: TGCGCCAGCAGTTCCGGGACAGGGGGCCGCGGCTACACCTTC
cdr3_length: 14; j_call: TRBJ1-2; d_call: TRBD1; clone_size: .; v_call: TRBV5-6; cdr3_aa: CASSSTGVHYGYTF; cdr3_nt: TGTGCCAGCAGCTCCACAGGGGTACACTATGGCTACACCTTC
cdr3_length: 15; j_call: TRBJ2-5; d_call: .; clone_size: .; v_call: TRBV24-1; cdr3_aa: CATSDTRGYQETQYF; cdr3_nt: TGTGCCACCAGTGATACCCGGGGGTACCAAGAGACCCAGTACTTC
cdr3_length: 14; j_call: TRBJ2-1; d_call: TRBD2; clone_size: .; v_call: TRBV2; cdr3_aa: CASKASGSYNEQFF; cdr3_nt: TGTGCCAGCAAAGCTAGCGGCTCCTACAATGAGCAGTTCTTC
cdr3_length: 16; j_call: TRBJ2-5; d_call: TRBD1; clone_size: .; v_call: TRBV9; cdr3_aa: CASSALTGGAGETQYF; cdr3_nt: TGTGCCAGCAGCGCCCTGACAGGGGGCGCCGGGGAGACCCAGTACTTC
cdr3_length: 16; j_call: TRBJ1-3; d_call: .; clone_size: .; v_call: TRBV18; cdr3_aa: CASSPVTGPSGNTIYF; cdr3_nt: TGTGCCAGCTCACCAGTTACAGGGCCCTCTGGAAACACCATATATTTT
cdr3_length: 15; j_call: TRBJ2-1; d_call: TRBD2; clone_size: .; v_call: TRBV7-3; cdr3_aa: CASSSGLAGYNEQFF; cdr3_nt: TGTGCCAGCAGCTCAGGACTAGCGGGGTACAATGAGCAGTTCTTC
cdr3_length: 15; j_call: TRBJ1-5; d_call: .; clone_size: .; v_call: TRBV19; cdr3_aa: CASSIARSPNQPQHF; cdr3_nt: TGTGCCAGTAGTATAGCCAGGTCCCCCAATCAGCCCCAGCATTTT
cdr3_length: 17; j_call: TRBJ1-6; d_call: TRBD1; clone_size: .; v_call: TRBV5-1; cdr3_aa: CASSLGQGQGWNSPLHF; cdr3_nt: TGCGCCAGCAGCTTGGGCCAGGGACAGGGTTGGAATTCACCCCTCCACTTT
cdr3_length: 17; j_call: TRBJ2-2; d_call: TRBD2; clone_size: .; v_call: TRBV19; cdr3_aa: CASSPNWGLANTGELFF; cdr3_nt: TGTGCCAGTAGCCCCAACTGGGGACTAGCAAACACCGGGGAGCTGTTTTTT
cdr3_length: 13; j_call: TRBJ2-7; d_call: TRBD1; clone_size: .; v_call: TRBV29-1; cdr3_aa: CSVQGQGVYEQYF; cdr3_nt: TGCAGCGTGCAGGGACAGGGGGTATACGAGCAGTACTTC
cdr3_length: 16; j_call: TRBJ1-2; d_call: TRBD1; clone_size: .; v_call: TRBV27; cdr3_aa: CASSEVPGQGARGYTF; cdr3_nt: TGTGCCAGCAGTGAAGTACCGGGACAGGGGGCGCGCGGCTACACCTTC
cdr3_length: 15; j_call: TRBJ1-2; d_call: .; clone_size: .; v_call: TRBV19; cdr3_aa: CASSIDLRGPYGYTF; cdr3_nt: TGTGCCAGTAGTATAGATCTTAGGGGCCCCTATGGCTACACCTTC
cdr3_length: 14; j_call: TRBJ2-3; d_call: .; clone_size: .; v_call: TRBV5-4; cdr3_aa: CALRAGRSTDTQYF; cdr3_nt: TGTGCCCTGAGGGCGGGACGGAGTACAGATACGCAGTATTTT
cdr3_length: 16; j_call: TRBJ2-2; d_call: TRBD1; clone_size: .; v_call: TRBV9; cdr3_aa: CASSDRQGSNTGELFF; cdr3_nt: TGTGCCAGCAGCGACCGACAGGGTTCGAACACCGGGGAGCTGTTTTTT
cdr3_length: 15; j_call: TRBJ1-1; d_call: .; clone_size: .; v_call: TRBV7-2; cdr3_aa: CASSSSGLMNTEAFF; cdr3_nt: TGTGCCAGCAGCTCCTCGGGACTGATGAACACTGAAGCTTTCTTT